The T cell receptor beta chain under discussion was sequenced for a study of control samples from healthy donors and cancer patients. Method: immunoSEQ multiplex PCR; TCRdb's copy keeps in-frame clones and lacks some. The table has 180,000 or so clones, 91% seen once. With 3 bases removed from V and 2 bases from J, the gap between germline ends came to 8 bases. From germline, CDR1 is KGHDR and CDR2 SFDVKD. The CDR3 totals 14 residues. V is TRBV24-1 and J is TRBJ2-3; D possibly corresponds to TRBD2 (6 bases). This receptor was obtained from a woman aged 25 to 39 in good health. The sequencing sample was made of blood. The CDR3 here is CATSDGDSTDTQYF. The CDR3 DNA is TGTGCCACCAGTGATGGGGACTCCACAGATACGCAGTATTTT.